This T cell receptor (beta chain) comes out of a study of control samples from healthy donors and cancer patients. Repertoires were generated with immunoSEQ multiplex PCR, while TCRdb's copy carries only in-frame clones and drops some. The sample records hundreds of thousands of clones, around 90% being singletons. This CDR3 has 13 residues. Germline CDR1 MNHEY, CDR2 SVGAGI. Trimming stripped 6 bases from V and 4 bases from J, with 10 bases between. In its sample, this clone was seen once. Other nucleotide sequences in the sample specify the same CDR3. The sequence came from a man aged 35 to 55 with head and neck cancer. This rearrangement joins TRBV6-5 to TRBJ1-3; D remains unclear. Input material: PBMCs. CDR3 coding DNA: TGTGCCAGCAGGGCAGGAGCAGGAAACACCATATATTTT. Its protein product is CASRAGAGNTIYF.